Listed here is a single TCR beta chain. Its binding antigen is unknown. No qualities accompany the bases; no much larger clone lies one base away. The CDR3 sequence holds 15 residues, the cysteine and phenylalanine included. CDR3 DNA is the only sequence kept; it has 45 bases, read in frame from the first base. At the junction V is shortened by 2 bases and J by 4 bases, with 14 bases in between. Reading the germline V gene gives CDR1 SNHLY and CDR2 FYNNEI. The data derive from a study of cytomegalovirus exposure and HLA in healthy donors listed by TCRdb under 2017. About the investigation overall: An earlier analysis of approximately 590 of the donors reported more than 250 Gb of sequence data and some 120 million unique TCR beta sequences from about 200 million T cells. Roughly 300 gigabases of sequencing data and tens of millions of unique TCR sequences were included in an early release covering roughly 600 HLA-typed donors. Of the roughly 400 genotyped donors, 70% to 90% were placed in the genetic ancestry cluster associated with self-reported Caucasian donors. The study aimed to test whether signatures of past pathogen exposure could be identified by cataloging public T cell receptors. Using immunosequencing, the study profiled T cell repertoires from 500 to 800 subjects and related those repertoires to cytomegalovirus serostatus. A separate validation cohort of 100 to 150 different subjects was used in addition to the 666-subject first cohort. To predict cytomegalovirus infection status, the study brought together high-throughput TCR immunosequencing, statistical association of individual TCRs with disease status, and machine learning. A later analysis re-examined previously published TCR beta repertoires from more than 600 donors and added high-resolution HLA genotyping to investigate patterns of TCR occurrence. Rather than drawing on any new phenotypic data, the later analysis identified candidate immune exposures from TCR beta sequences and the way those sequences occurred across donors. To decide whether each TCR beta V gene segment behaved as functional or pseudogenic, an earlier analysis of 587 of the donors relied on high-throughput TCR beta sequencing. Donor age, sex, ethnicity and CMV serostatus were collected together with the repertoire data. Genome-wide SNP genotypes for about 60% of the 666 donors were used in a later genetic analysis, which treated that subset as a discovery cohort. Every discovery cohort repertoire had been produced on one sequencing platform. HLA typing included class I and class II loci at four-digit resolution. Typing coverage differed by locus: A, B, C, DRB1 and DQB1 were typed in about 620-640 donors, DQA1 in 500 to 550, DPA1 in 606, and DPB1 in just under 490. Several DR-DQ haplotypes were handled as single units for association and clustering because linkage in the cohort was strong. Across approximately 400 genotyped donors of the cohort, an average of roughly 250,000 unique TCR beta nucleotide sequences per donor were sequenced, and 15% to 20% of those sequences were non-productive. The full study reports these points: A later analysis found that most CMV-associated TCR beta chains appeared HLA-restricted, with HLA associations seemingly driven largely by CMV exposure. Only TCR beta chains were sequenced in this cohort, and the absence of alpha or paired-chain data limited detectable features. In a later analysis, the rate of TCR association differed among HLA loci, with DRB1 alleles having the most associated TCRs and HLA-C alleles having the fewest. In a later analysis, several top co-occurrence clusters were reported to appear linked to parvovirus B19, influenza, CMV and Epstein-Barr virus. When HLA alleles, especially DR and DQ, strongly co-occurred, attributing TCR associations to individual alleles was difficult. Broadly in line with IMGT annotations, most TCR beta V segments showed up in productive rearrangements about 87% or about 30% of the time in an earlier analysis of 450 to 600 of the donors. A group of highly shared sequence variants was considered likely to be a technical artifact of the sequencing pipeline. The authors suggested that the approach could potentially be extended to other disease states and immunological phenotypes. In a later analysis, HLA-associated TCR beta chains showed more clonal expansion and lower generation probabilities than non-associated chains that were equally common. In a later analysis, around 17,000 TCR beta sequences were associated with specific HLA alleles at a false discovery rate of 0.05. CMV serostatus was the only immune exposure information available for the cohort. Because the 87-base-pair reads could not distinguish some IMGT-functional V segments, including TRBV6-2 and TRBV6-3, those segments were excluded. Because HLA typing was missing for some donors at each locus, association tests included only the typed subset. In both the original and validation cohorts, the classifier was reported to diagnose cytomegalovirus status with high specificity and sensitivity. A further reported finding was that TCR beta sequences accurately predicted the HLA-A and HLA-B alleles for most subjects in the first cohort. In vitro tests confirmed that a few of the cytomegalovirus-associated TCR beta chains recognize cytomegalovirus antigens. A later genetic analysis reported fewer N-insertions in productive TCRs among donors in an Asian-associated ancestry cluster than the roughly 690-donor mean. A total of some 180 TCR beta chains were listed by the study as associated with cytomegalovirus. Because counts were too low, some 16 rarely observed V segments, including chromosome 9 orphons, were excluded from the earlier analysis of fewer than 650 of the donors. Sequencing depth was assumed to be roughly uniform across donors in the presence/absence analyses, though that assumption may not hold. Most TCR sequences were observed very rarely across donors, whereas some public TCRs were present in many individuals. V-gene and J-gene trimming of TCR beta chains was associated with a missense DCLRE1C variant in a later genetic analysis, and the association was replicated in an independent cohort. Linkage disequilibrium might explain the correlated functional status among segregating V segments, but an unknown experimental factor could not be ruled out.

Library prep was done by the immunoSEQ multiplex PCR assay. For the multiplex PCR, a mixture combining 60 forward primers for TCR Vbeta segments and 13 reverse primers for TCR Jbeta segments was used. The CDR3 region of rearranged TCR beta genes was amplified from genomic DNA by a multiplex PCR assay. Amplified TCR beta libraries were sequenced as 87-base-pair reads on the Illumina HiSeq System. In the paper's pipeline: A later analysis tallied around 82 million unique TCR beta chains across the 600 to 700 repertoires, and some 10 million of those chains were shared by two or more donors. To remove PCR and sequencing errors, raw reads were error-corrected and collapsed into unique sequences using a nearest-neighbor algorithm that merged closely related sequences. Alignment of CDR3 sequences to IMGT reference sequences was used to assign V, D and J gene segments. Each retained sequence needed at least a six-nucleotide match to both a V gene segment and a J gene segment. A rearrangement was called productive if the CDR3 had no stop codons and remained in frame with V and J, and every other rearrangement was called non-productive. CDR3 was defined by IMGT convention, running from the second conserved V-encoded cysteine to the conserved J-encoded phenylalanine. The earlier analysis of roughly 590 of the donors excluded sequences that lacked an unambiguous match to a single V gene segment. An earlier analysis of approximately 590 of the donors called V segments functional above 56.7% productive rearrangements and segregating when the between-donor standard deviation exceeded 5%. A statistical classification framework was built for diagnosing cytomegalovirus status from the catalog of TCR beta chain sequences. In a later analysis, TCR nucleotide sequences were compared against IMGT/GENE-DB human TR gene sequences so that V and J genes could be assigned. In a later analysis, CDR3 sequences and most-parsimonious VDJ recombination scenarios were assigned using the TCRdist pipeline. In a later analysis, each TCR beta chain was defined by its CDR3 amino acid sequence together with its V-gene family, and reads without a unique V-gene family were excluded. To address suspected cross-contamination and a sequencing artifact, a later analysis removed a few hundred highly shared, low-generation-probability nucleotide sequences. In a later analysis, a clonal expansion index was calculated for each public chain from normalized within-repertoire ranks of inferred template counts. In a later analysis, generation probabilities were computed using a VDJ recombination model fitted to out-of-frame rearrangements, and the results were checked against IGoR. A later analysis scored TCR-TCR, TCR-HLA and TCR-CMV co-occurrence with hypergeometric tests, applying a repertoire-size bias correction to TCR pairs. To estimate false discovery rates, a later analysis permuted the HLA or CMV assignments 20 times. A later analysis grouped co-occurring TCRs with DBSCAN, adding TCRdist sequence similarity when clustering within HLA-allele-positive subsets. Co-occurrence clustering excluded repertoires with fewer than 30,000 or more than 120,000 public chains, plus five with anomalous nucleotide sharing. This is the immuneACCESS table as TCRdb keeps it, with only in-frame sequences that have V and J called. A part of the clones is gone; compared with another copy, unresolved V genes explain less than half, and the rest is unexplained. V, J and clone size were drawn from that table, and D and trimming were deduced from the DNA. The sample yields around 220,000 clones; around 80% were counted once. Of the sample, less than 20% is held by the ten largest clones.

The cohort comprised fewer than 700 healthy bone marrow donors. At the time of sampling, every cohort member was nominally healthy, though immune exposures that went unrecorded were likely present. The donor tested CMV seronegative, placing the donor among the 350 to 400 seronegative members of the cohort. Every donor gave a peripheral blood sample, and the peripheral blood mononuclear cells from that sample were used for TCR beta sequencing. The Qiagen DNeasy Blood Extraction Kit was used to extract genomic DNA from the blood cell samples. The chain is encoded by TRBV2 joined to TRBJ1-2; TRBD1 is a weak D gene call, 5 bases matching. Material: PBMCs. This receptor was obtained from a man aged 35 to 55 in good health and CMV-seronegative. The encoded CDR3 is CASSESGRGGYGYTF. The DNA sequence is given as TGTGCCAGCAGTGAAAGTGGTAGGGGTGGCTATGGCTACACCTTC.